Listed below are T cell receptor beta chains from one sample, sequenced in a study of blood T cell repertoires in COVID-19. The data were produced by immunoSEQ multiplex PCR, yet TCRdb's version contains in-frame clones alone and is incomplete. Of under 150,000 clones in the sample, roughly four fifths are singletons; the top ten hold about 2.2%. The sequenced material came from PBMCs or T cells enriched from blood (not recorded which). Source of these receptors: a man aged 40-49 years with acute COVID-19. The CDR3 runs from the conserved cysteine through the conserved F or W. A D gene is named only where the DNA matches it firmly. Only some rows state a clone size, as once, few, many or a class for expanded clones.

clone size: NA; V gene: TRBV3-1/TRBV3-2; D gene: TRBD1; J gene: TRBJ1-5; CDR3 protein: CASSQRGTGGIQPQHF; CDR3 DNA: TGTGCCAGCAGCCAGCGGGGGACAGGGGGTATTCAGCCCCAGCATTTT
clone size: NA; V gene: TRBV3-1/TRBV3-2; D gene: TRBD2; J gene: TRBJ2-2; CDR3 protein: CASSQEAASGATGELFF; CDR3 DNA: TGTGCCAGCAGCCAAGAAGCGGCTAGCGGGGCCACCGGGGAGCTGTTTTTT
clone size: NA; V gene: TRBV19; D gene: TRBD1; J gene: TRBJ2-3; CDR3 protein: CASSLGTGIDTQYF; CDR3 DNA: TGTGCCAGTAGTCTAGGGACAGGGATAGATACGCAGTATTTT
clone size: few; V gene: TRBV12-3/TRBV12-4; D gene: NA; J gene: TRBJ1-1; CDR3 protein: CASSFGRNTEAFF; CDR3 DNA: TGTGCCAGCAGTTTTGGCAGGAACACTGAAGCTTTCTTT
clone size: NA; V gene: TRBV11-3; D gene: NA; J gene: TRBJ2-7; CDR3 protein: CASPLRDISYEQYF; CDR3 DNA: TGTGCCAGCCCTCTCCGGGACATATCCTACGAGCAGTACTTC
clone size: NA; V gene: TRBV28; D gene: NA; J gene: TRBJ2-2; CDR3 protein: CASSLRANTGELFF; CDR3 DNA: TGTGCCAGCAGTTTAAGAGCGAACACCGGGGAGCTGTTTTTT
clone size: NA; V gene: TRBV27; D gene: NA; J gene: TRBJ2-7; CDR3 protein: CASKPAGSYEQYF; CDR3 DNA: TGTGCCAGCAAACCCGCAGGGTCCTACGAGCAGTACTTC
clone size: NA; V gene: TRBV6-5; D gene: NA; J gene: TRBJ1-5; CDR3 protein: CASSPLAGLNQPQHF; CDR3 DNA: TGTGCCAGCAGTCCCCTGGCAGGGCTGAATCAGCCCCAGCATTTT
clone size: NA; V gene: TRBV5-1; D gene: TRBD2; J gene: TRBJ2-1; CDR3 protein: CASSLATLAGVNEQFF; CDR3 DNA: TGCGCCAGCAGCTTGGCCACGCTAGCGGGAGTGAATGAGCAGTTCTTC
clone size: NA; V gene: TRBV2; D gene: NA; J gene: TRBJ1-2; CDR3 protein: CASSEGRYGYTF; CDR3 DNA: TGTGCCAGCAGTGAGGGGAGATATGGCTACACCTTC
clone size: NA; V gene: TRBV30; D gene: TRBD1; J gene: TRBJ2-1; CDR3 protein: CAWSTGTGVRSSYNEQFF; CDR3 DNA: TGTGCCTGGAGTACCGGGACAGGGGTCCGGAGCTCCTACAATGAGCAGTTCTTC
clone size: once; V gene: TRBV6-6; D gene: TRBD2; J gene: TRBJ2-5; CDR3 protein: CASSLGTSGGSRETQYF; CDR3 DNA: TGTGCCAGCAGTCTGGGGACTAGCGGGGGCTCCAGGGAGACCCAGTACTTC
clone size: few; V gene: TRBV30; D gene: TRBD1; J gene: TRBJ2-7; CDR3 protein: CAWGTGVYEQYF; CDR3 DNA: TGTGCCTGGGGGACAGGGGTCTACGAGCAGTACTTC
clone size: NA; V gene: TRBV9; D gene: NA; J gene: TRBJ2-7; CDR3 protein: CASSPRSRIDEQYF; CDR3 DNA: TGTGCCAGCAGCCCTCGGTCCAGGATCGACGAGCAGTACTTC
clone size: NA; V gene: TRBV3-1/TRBV3-2; D gene: TRBD2; J gene: TRBJ2-7; CDR3 protein: CASGELAGGPPYEQYF; CDR3 DNA: TGTGCCAGCGGCGAACTAGCGGGAGGACCCCCCTACGAGCAGTACTTC
clone size: NA; V gene: TRBV7-7; D gene: TRBD1; J gene: TRBJ2-2; CDR3 protein: CASSPGTGATGELFF; CDR3 DNA: TGTGCTAGCAGCCCGGGGACAGGGGCGACCGGGGAGCTGTTTTTT
clone size: NA; V gene: TRBV4-1; D gene: TRBD1; J gene: TRBJ1-5; CDR3 protein: CASSQDRDSYSNQPQHF; CDR3 DNA: TGCGCCAGCAGCCAAGATCGGGACAGCTATAGCAATCAGCCCCAGCATTTT
clone size: NA; V gene: TRBV2; D gene: TRBD1; J gene: TRBJ1-5; CDR3 protein: CASSSGTGVGQPQHF; CDR3 DNA: TGTGCCAGCAGCTCCGGGACAGGGGTCGGTCAGCCCCAGCATTTT
clone size: few; V gene: TRBV2; D gene: NA; J gene: TRBJ1-2; CDR3 protein: CASSMTAPDGYTF; CDR3 DNA: TGTGCCAGCAGTATGACAGCCCCTGACGGCTACACCTTC
clone size: NA; V gene: TRBV9; D gene: NA; J gene: TRBJ1-3; CDR3 protein: CASGGVSGNTIYF; CDR3 DNA: TGTGCCAGCGGGGGGGTGTCTGGAAACACCATATATTTT
clone size: few; V gene: TRBV11-2; D gene: NA; J gene: TRBJ2-6; CDR3 protein: CASSDQGHSGANVLTF; CDR3 DNA: TGTGCCAGCAGCGATCAGGGCCACTCTGGGGCCAACGTCCTGACTTTC
clone size: NA; V gene: TRBV7-2; D gene: TRBD1; J gene: TRBJ2-7; CDR3 protein: CASSPTGNSYEQYF; CDR3 DNA: TGTGCCAGCAGCCCGACAGGGAATTCCTACGAGCAGTACTTC
clone size: NA; V gene: TRBV5-5; D gene: NA; J gene: TRBJ2-2; CDR3 protein: CASSYMRFSGELFF; CDR3 DNA: TGTGCCAGCAGCTATATGCGATTCTCCGGGGAGCTGTTTTTT
clone size: NA; V gene: TRBV6-5; D gene: NA; J gene: TRBJ1-4; CDR3 protein: CASSRRGLTEKLFF; CDR3 DNA: TGTGCCAGCAGTCGGAGGGGTTTGACCGAAAAACTGTTTTTT
clone size: NA; V gene: TRBV7-6; D gene: NA; J gene: TRBJ2-1; CDR3 protein: CASSFDNEQFF; CDR3 DNA: TGTGCCAGCAGCTTCGACAATGAGCAGTTCTTC
clone size: NA; V gene: TRBV3-1/TRBV3-2; D gene: NA; J gene: TRBJ1-1; CDR3 protein: CASSQDSAGSTEAFF; CDR3 DNA: TGTGCCAGCAGCCAAGATTCGGCAGGCAGCACTGAAGCTTTCTTT
clone size: NA; V gene: TRBV6-5; D gene: NA; J gene: TRBJ1-3; CDR3 protein: CASSYSPTGAGNTIYF; CDR3 DNA: TGTGCCAGCAGTTATTCGCCCACGGGGGCTGGAAACACCATATATTTT
clone size: few; V gene: TRBV9; D gene: NA; J gene: TRBJ1-3; CDR3 protein: CASSVGAGVGGNTIYF; CDR3 DNA: TGTGCCAGCAGCGTAGGAGCGGGGGTTGGCGGAAACACCATATATTTT
clone size: NA; V gene: TRBV15; D gene: NA; J gene: TRBJ2-6; CDR3 protein: CATSRKTGTGANVLTF; CDR3 DNA: TGTGCCACCAGCAGAAAGACTGGCACTGGGGCCAACGTCCTGACTTTC
clone size: few; V gene: TRBV28; D gene: TRBD1; J gene: TRBJ1-3; CDR3 protein: CASSSSDRANTIYF; CDR3 DNA: TGTGCCAGCAGTTCCTCGGACAGGGCCAACACCATATATTTT
clone size: NA; V gene: TRBV5-1; D gene: TRBD1; J gene: TRBJ2-7; CDR3 protein: CASSSRQGLSHEQYF; CDR3 DNA: TGCGCCAGCAGCTCCCGACAGGGATTGTCCCACGAGCAGTACTTC
clone size: once; V gene: TRBV6-6; D gene: TRBD2; J gene: TRBJ2-2; CDR3 protein: CASSRLAGGPGTGELFF; CDR3 DNA: TGTGCCAGCAGCCGACTAGCGGGAGGGCCGGGCACCGGGGAGCTGTTTTTT
clone size: NA; V gene: TRBV11-2; D gene: TRBD1; J gene: TRBJ2-1; CDR3 protein: CASSLDRDRGAYNEQFF; CDR3 DNA: TGTGCCAGCAGCTTAGATCGGGACAGGGGGGCCTACAATGAGCAGTTCTTC
clone size: NA; V gene: TRBV6-1; D gene: NA; J gene: TRBJ2-7; CDR3 protein: CASSEYHRVKASSYEQYF; CDR3 DNA: TGTGCCAGCAGTGAATATCACAGGGTAAAGGCGTCCTCCTACGAGCAGTACTTC
clone size: NA; V gene: TRBV2; D gene: TRBD1; J gene: TRBJ2-2; CDR3 protein: CASRTGLRAGELFF; CDR3 DNA: TGTGCCAGCAGGACAGGGCTACGGGCCGGGGAGCTGTTTTTT
clone size: few; V gene: TRBV10-2; D gene: TRBD1; J gene: TRBJ1-2; CDR3 protein: CASGDRENYGYTF; CDR3 DNA: TGCGCCAGCGGGGACAGGGAGAACTATGGCTACACCTTC
clone size: NA; V gene: TRBV5-1; D gene: NA; J gene: TRBJ2-3; CDR3 protein: CASNPGSTDTQYF; CDR3 DNA: TGCGCCAGCAACCCCGGGAGTACAGATACGCAGTATTTT
clone size: NA; V gene: TRBV3-1/TRBV3-2; D gene: NA; J gene: TRBJ2-7; CDR3 protein: CASLLKEQYF; CDR3 DNA: TGTGCCAGCCTATTAAAGGAGCAGTACTTC
clone size: few; V gene: TRBV6-5; D gene: NA; J gene: TRBJ2-7; CDR3 protein: CASSYDLGRADEQYF; CDR3 DNA: TGTGCCAGCAGTTACGATCTTGGCAGGGCGGACGAGCAGTACTTC
clone size: NA; V gene: TRBV19; D gene: TRBD1; J gene: TRBJ1-2; CDR3 protein: CASSSPGQGAPGYTF; CDR3 DNA: TGTGCCAGTAGCTCCCCGGGACAGGGGGCGCCTGGCTACACCTTC
clone size: NA; V gene: TRBV2; D gene: NA; J gene: TRBJ1-2; CDR3 protein: CASSPLWERGYTF; CDR3 DNA: TGTGCCAGCAGTCCACTATGGGAGAGAGGCTACACCTTC
clone size: NA; V gene: TRBV21-1; D gene: NA; J gene: TRBJ1-4; CDR3 protein: CASSKAPQGRNEKLFF; CDR3 DNA: TGTGCCAGCAGCAAAGCGCCACAGGGGAGGAATGAAAAACTGTTTTTT
clone size: NA; V gene: TRBV10-3; D gene: NA; J gene: TRBJ1-2; CDR3 protein: CAISESSGDYYGYTF; CDR3 DNA: TGTGCCATCAGTGAGTCGTCCGGGGACTACTATGGCTACACCTTC
clone size: NA; V gene: TRBV29-1; D gene: NA; J gene: TRBJ1-1; CDR3 protein: CSVGGATEAFF; CDR3 DNA: TGCAGCGTTGGGGGAGCCACTGAAGCTTTCTTT
clone size: few; V gene: TRBV7-2; D gene: NA; J gene: TRBJ1-6; CDR3 protein: CASSRTGSPLHF; CDR3 DNA: TGTGCCAGCAGCCGCACCGGTTCACCCCTCCACTTT
clone size: NA; V gene: TRBV2; D gene: NA; J gene: TRBJ1-5; CDR3 protein: CASTAGNNQPQHF; CDR3 DNA: TGTGCCAGCACAGCAGGGAACAATCAGCCCCAGCATTTT
clone size: NA; V gene: TRBV5-6; D gene: NA; J gene: TRBJ2-7; CDR3 protein: CASSWDGSSYEQYF; CDR3 DNA: TGTGCCAGCAGCTGGGACGGGAGCTCCTACGAGCAGTACTTC